This T cell receptor (beta chain) was identified in a study of cytomegalovirus exposure and HLA in healthy donors. Overall study findings and caveats: A few CMV-associated chains were confirmed in vitro to be specific for CMV antigens.

A word on this clone: Its target is not known.

Produced via immunoSEQ multiplex PCR; TCRdb's table is partial and in-frame only. The table includes some 260,000 clones, 87% detected once. V was clipped by 8 bases and J by 3 bases; unmatched bases: 7. CDR1 SNHLY and CDR2 FYNNEI come from the germline V gene. This CDR3 is 13 amino acids long. The source material was PBMCs. The receptor's source is a man between 18 and 29 years old in good health and CMV-seropositive. The V and J genes are TRBV2 and TRBJ2-7, with 7 bases fitting TRBD1. The CDR3 protein is CASSWQGDYEQYF. The CDR3 DNA reads as TGTGCCAGCTCATGGCAGGGGGACTACGAGCAGTACTTC.